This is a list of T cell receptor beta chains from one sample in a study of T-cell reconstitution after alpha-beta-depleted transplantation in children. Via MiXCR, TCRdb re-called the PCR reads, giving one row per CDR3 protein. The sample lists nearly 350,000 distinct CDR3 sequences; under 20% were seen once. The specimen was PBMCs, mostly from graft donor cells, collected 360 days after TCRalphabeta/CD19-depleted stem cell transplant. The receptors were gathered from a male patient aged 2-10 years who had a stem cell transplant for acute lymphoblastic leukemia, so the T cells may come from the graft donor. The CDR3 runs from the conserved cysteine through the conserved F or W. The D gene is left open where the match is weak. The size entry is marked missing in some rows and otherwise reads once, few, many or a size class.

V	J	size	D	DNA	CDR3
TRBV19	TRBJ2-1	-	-	TGTGCCAGTAGCTCGCCAGCGGGACAATACAATGAGCAGTTCTTC	CASSSPAGQYNEQFF
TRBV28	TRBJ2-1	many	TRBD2	TGTGCCAGCAGTTTCCCTCCGGGACTAGCATGGAATGAGCAGTTCTTC	CASSFPPGLAWNEQFF
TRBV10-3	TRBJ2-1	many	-	TGTGCCATCAGTGGGTTGGGGGGCGAGCAGTTCTTC	CAISGLGGEQFF
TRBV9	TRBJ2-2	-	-	TGTGCCAGCAGCGTATGGGGGGACACCGGGGAGCTGTTTTTT	CASSVWGDTGELFF
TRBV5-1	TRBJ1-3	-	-	TGCGCCAGCAGCTTGGCCCCTCAGGGCTCTGGAAACACCATATATTTT	CASSLAPQGSGNTIYF
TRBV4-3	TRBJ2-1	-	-	TGCGCCAGCAGCCAAGTGGCGGGACCCTACAATGAGCAGTTCTTC	CASSQVAGPYNEQFF
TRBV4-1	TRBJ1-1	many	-	TGCGCCAGCAGCCAAGATAGGGAAGGGGGCACTGAAGCTTTCTTT	CASSQDREGGTEAFF
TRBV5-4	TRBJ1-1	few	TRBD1	TGTGCCAGCAGCGGACAGGGGGTGACTGAAGCTTTCTTT	CASSGQGVTEAFF
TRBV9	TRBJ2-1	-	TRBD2	TGTGCCAGCAGCGTAGGGACTAGCGGACTCTACTTC	CASSVGTSGLYF
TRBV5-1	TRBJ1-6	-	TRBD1	TGCGCCAGCAGCACCGGGACAGGGCGGAATCTTTCACCCCTCCACTTT	CASSTGTGRNLSPLHF
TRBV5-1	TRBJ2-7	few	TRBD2	TGCGCCAGCAGCGGACTAGCGGGAATGGGAGTTTTGGGCGAGCAGTACTTC	CASSGLAGMGVLGEQYF
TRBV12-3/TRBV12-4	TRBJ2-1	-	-	TGTGCCAGCAACCCGTACAATGAGCAGTTCTTC	CASNPYNEQFF
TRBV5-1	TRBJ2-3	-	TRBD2	TGCGCCAGCAGCTTCTTACTAGCGGGGGTAGATACGCAGTATTTT	CASSFLLAGVDTQYF
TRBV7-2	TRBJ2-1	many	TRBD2	TGTGCCAGCAGCTCTTACCCTCGGACTAGCGGGAGACAATACAATGAGCAGTTCTTC	CASSSYPRTSGRQYNEQFF
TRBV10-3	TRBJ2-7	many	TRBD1	TGTGCCATCAGAGGGACAGGGTCACCCTACGAGCAGTACTTC	CAIRGTGSPYEQYF
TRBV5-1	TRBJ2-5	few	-	TGCGCCAGCAGCTTGGAGTACGCAGGGACTTACCAAGAGACCCAGTACTTC	CASSLEYAGTYQETQYF
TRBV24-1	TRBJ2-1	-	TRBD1	TGTGCCACCAGTCCCTCACCGGGACAGGGCAACAATGAGCAGTTCTTC	CATSPSPGQGNNEQFF
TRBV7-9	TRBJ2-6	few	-	TGTGCCAGCAGCATAGACATTAACTCTGGGGCCAACGTCCTGACTTTC	CASSIDINSGANVLTF
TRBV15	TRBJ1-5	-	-	TGTGCCACCAGCAGAGATTCGGCAGGGTATCAGCCCCAGCATTTT	CATSRDSAGYQPQHF
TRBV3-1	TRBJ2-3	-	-	TGTGCCAGCAGCCAACGAGGAAGCACAGATACGCAGTATTTT	CASSQRGSTDTQYF
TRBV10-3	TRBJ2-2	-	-	TGTGCCATCAGTGGTCAGGGCCAGGGAACCGGGGAGCTGTTTTTT	CAISGQGQGTGELFF
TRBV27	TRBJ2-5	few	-	TGTGCCAGCCCTCCGCCGGTCAGGGTGGAGCGGGAGACCCAGTACTTC	CASPPPVRVERETQYF
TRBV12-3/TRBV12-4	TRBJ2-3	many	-	TGTGCCAGCAGTTCCACAGATACGCAGTATTTT	CASSSTDTQYF
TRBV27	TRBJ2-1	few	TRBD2	TGTGCCAGCAGTAGCGGGAGCGCCTACAATGAGCAGTTCTTC	CASSSGSAYNEQFF
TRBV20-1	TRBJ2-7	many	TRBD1	TGCAGTGCTAGCAGACAGGGTTACGAGCAGTACTTC	CSASRQGYEQYF
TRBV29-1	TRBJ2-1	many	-	TGCAGCGTTGAAGGGGCTTCCTACAATGAGCAGTTCTTC	CSVEGASYNEQFF
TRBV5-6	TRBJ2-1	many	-	TGTGCCAGCAGAAGGGGGGCGTTGAGCTCCTACAATGAGCAGTTCTTC	CASRRGALSSYNEQFF
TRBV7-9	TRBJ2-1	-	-	TGTGCCAGCAGCTTGATTGGACAGTTCAGCTCCTACAATGAGCAGTTCTTC	CASSLIGQFSSYNEQFF
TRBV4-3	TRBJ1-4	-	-	TGCGCCAGCAGCCAAGATAGGGACTTTGGTGAAAAACTGTTTTTT	CASSQDRDFGEKLFF
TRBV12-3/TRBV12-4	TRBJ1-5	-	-	TGTGCCAGCAGTTTCGGGGGGCCGAATCAGCCCCAGCATTTT	CASSFGGPNQPQHF
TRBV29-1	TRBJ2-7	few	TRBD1	TGCAGCGTTTTCCTGGGGGACAGCTCCTACGAGCAGTACTTC	CSVFLGDSSYEQYF
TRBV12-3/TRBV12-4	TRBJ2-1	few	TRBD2	TGTGCCAGCAGTTTTCGTAGCGGGAGGGCCATCAATGAGCAGTTCTTC	CASSFRSGRAINEQFF
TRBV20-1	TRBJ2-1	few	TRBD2	TGCAGTGCTAGAACTGGGACTACAAATGAGCAGTTCTTC	CSARTGTTNEQFF
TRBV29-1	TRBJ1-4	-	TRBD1	TGCAGCGTTGGCGCAGGGGGGGAAAAACTGTTTTTT	CSVGAGGEKLFF
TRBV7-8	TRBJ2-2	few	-	TGTGCCAGCAGCTTACTAGGAGTAACCGGGGAGCTGTTTTTT	CASSLLGVTGELFF
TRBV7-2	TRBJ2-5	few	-	TGTGCCAGCAGCTGGTTACGTGGGACCCAGTACTTC	CASSWLRGTQYF
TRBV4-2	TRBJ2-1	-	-	TGTGCCAGCAGCCAAGGTGAGACGAGCTCCTACAATGAGCAGTTCTTC	CASSQGETSSYNEQFF
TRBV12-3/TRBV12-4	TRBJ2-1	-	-	TGTGCCAGCAGTTCCTCCTGGACAGGGCAAGGACTAGCCTACAATGAGCAGTTCTTC	CASSSSWTGQGLAYNEQFF
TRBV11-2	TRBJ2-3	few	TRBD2	TGTGCCAGCAGCGATAGTATAGGGCTGAGCGCCGGACTAGCGAGCACAGATACGCAGTATTTT	CASSDSIGLSAGLASTDTQYF
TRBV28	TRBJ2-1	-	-	TGTGCCAGCAGCTCAGGGGGCGGGGGTAGAAATGAGCAGTTCTTC	CASSSGGGGRNEQFF
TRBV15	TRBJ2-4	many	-	TGTGCCACCAGCAGAGGGGGAGTAGCCAAAAACATTCAGTACTTC	CATSRGGVAKNIQYF
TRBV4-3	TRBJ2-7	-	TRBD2	TGCGCCAGCAGCCAATGGCTAGCGGGAGATCCGCCTTACGAGCAGTACTTC	CASSQWLAGDPPYEQYF
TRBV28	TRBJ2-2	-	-	TGTGCCAGCAGTGTGCGGGCCGGGGAGCTGTTTTTT	CASSVRAGELFF
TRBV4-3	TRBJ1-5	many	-	TGCGCCAGCAGCCAAGGAGGGGACGGGACACCTCCTAATCAGCCCCAGCATTTT	CASSQGGDGTPPNQPQHF
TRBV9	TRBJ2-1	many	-	TGTGCCAGCAGCGTAGGTAACACAGGTCCCGAGCAGTTCTTC	CASSVGNTGPEQFF
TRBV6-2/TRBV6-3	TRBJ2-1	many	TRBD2	TGTGCCAGCAGTCCCTCGGGGACCGGGACTAGCGGTCTCACCTACAATGAGCAGTTCTTC	CASSPSGTGTSGLTYNEQFF
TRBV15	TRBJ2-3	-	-	TGTGCCACCAGCAGGCCAGGGAAAATAGATACGCAGTATTTT	CATSRPGKIDTQYF
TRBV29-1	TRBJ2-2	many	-	TGCAGCGTTGACCCGGTCTCTCGGGGGGAGCTGTTTTTT	CSVDPVSRGELFF
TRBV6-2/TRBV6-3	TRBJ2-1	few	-	TGTGCCAGCAGTTACGGGGTCTCCAGCTCCTACAATGAGCAGTTCTTC	CASSYGVSSSYNEQFF
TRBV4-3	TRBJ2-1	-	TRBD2	TGCGCCAGCAGCCACGAATGGACTAGCGGGGGTTACAATGAGCAGTTCTTC	CASSHEWTSGGYNEQFF
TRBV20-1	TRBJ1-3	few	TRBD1	TGCAGTGCCAGACCATTCGGGACAGTTCGAGGAAACACCATATATTTT	CSARPFGTVRGNTIYF
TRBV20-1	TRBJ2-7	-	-	TGCAGTGCTTATTCAACAGGGATGGAAACCTACTACGAGCAGTACTTC	CSAYSTGMETYYEQYF
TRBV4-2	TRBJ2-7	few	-	TGTGCCAGCAGCCATCAAACACAGGACTACGAGCAGTACTTC	CASSHQTQDYEQYF